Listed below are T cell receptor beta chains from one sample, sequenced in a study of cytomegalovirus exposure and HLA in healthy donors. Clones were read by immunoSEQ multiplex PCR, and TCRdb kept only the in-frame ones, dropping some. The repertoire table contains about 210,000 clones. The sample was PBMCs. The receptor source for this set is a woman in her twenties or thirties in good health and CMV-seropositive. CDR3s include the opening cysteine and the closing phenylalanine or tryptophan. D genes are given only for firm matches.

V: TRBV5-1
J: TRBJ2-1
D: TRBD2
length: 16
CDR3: CASSLELAGGYNEQFF
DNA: TGCGCCAGCAGCTTGGAACTAGCGGGAGGGTACAATGAGCAGTTCTTC

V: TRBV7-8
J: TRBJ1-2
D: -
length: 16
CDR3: CASSLVSGQPNYGYTF
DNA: TGTGCCAGCAGCTTGGTATCTGGACAGCCTAACTATGGCTACACCTTC

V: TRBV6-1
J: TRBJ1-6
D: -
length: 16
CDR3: CASSESGSPGNSPLHF
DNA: TGTGCCAGCAGTGAAAGTGGCAGCCCGGGTAATTCACCCCTCCACTTT

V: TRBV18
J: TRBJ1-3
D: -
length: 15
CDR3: CASSPRAGQGNTIYF
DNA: TGTGCCAGCTCACCACGCGCAGGGCAAGGAAACACCATATATTTT

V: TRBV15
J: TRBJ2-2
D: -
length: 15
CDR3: CATSTFLAEGGGLFF
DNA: TGTGCCACCAGCACATTCTTGGCCGAGGGAGGAGGGCTGTTTTTT

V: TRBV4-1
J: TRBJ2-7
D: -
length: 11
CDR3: CASSHNYEQYF
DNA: TGCGCCAGCAGTCACAACTACGAGCAGTACTTC

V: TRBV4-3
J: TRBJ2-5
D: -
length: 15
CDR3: CASSQVNRYQETQYF
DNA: TGCGCCAGCAGCCAAGTCAATCGGTACCAAGAGACCCAGTACTTC

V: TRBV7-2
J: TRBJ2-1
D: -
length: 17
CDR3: CASSLNSGSGLIDEQFF
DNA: TGTGCCAGCAGCTTAAATTCGGGTTCTGGCCTAATTGATGAGCAGTTCTTC

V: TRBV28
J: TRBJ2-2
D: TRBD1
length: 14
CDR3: CASRWTGRTGELFF
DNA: TGTGCCAGCAGATGGACAGGGAGGACCGGGGAGCTGTTTTTT

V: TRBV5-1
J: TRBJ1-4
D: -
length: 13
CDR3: CASSLNYAEKLFF
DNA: TGCGCCAGCAGCTTAAACTATGCGGAAAAACTGTTTTTT

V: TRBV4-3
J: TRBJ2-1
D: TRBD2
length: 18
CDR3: CASSQIPSASGGDNEQFF
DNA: TGCGCCAGCAGCCAAATTCCCTCCGCTAGCGGGGGGGACAATGAGCAGTTCTTC

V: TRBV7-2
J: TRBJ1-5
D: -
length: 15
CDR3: CASSPSGGYNQPQHF
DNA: TGTGCCAGCAGCCCCTCCGGGGGTTACAATCAGCCCCAGCATTTT

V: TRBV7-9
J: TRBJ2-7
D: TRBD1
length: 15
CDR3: CASSFPTGVPYEQYF
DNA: TGTGCCAGCAGCTTCCCGACAGGGGTCCCCTACGAGCAGTACTTC

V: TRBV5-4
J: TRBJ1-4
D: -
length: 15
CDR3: CASSLWAGGHEKLFF
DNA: TGTGCCAGCAGCTTGTGGGCAGGAGGGCATGAAAAACTGTTTTTT

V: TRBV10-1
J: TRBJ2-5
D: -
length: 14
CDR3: CASSEADSEETQYF
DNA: TGCGCCAGCAGTGAGGCCGACAGTGAAGAGACCCAGTACTTC

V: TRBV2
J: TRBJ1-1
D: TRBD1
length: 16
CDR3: CASSSDRTRGITEAFF
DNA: TGTGCCAGCAGCTCTGACAGGACCAGGGGGATCACTGAAGCTTTCTTT

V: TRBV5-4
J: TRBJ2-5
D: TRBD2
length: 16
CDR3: CASSKGTSGGGETQYF
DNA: TGTGCCAGCAGCAAGGGGACTAGCGGGGGCGGGGAGACCCAGTACTTC

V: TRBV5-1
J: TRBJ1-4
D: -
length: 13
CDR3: CASRPGVVEKLFF
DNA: TGCGCCAGCAGGCCAGGGGTGGTTGAAAAACTGTTTTTT

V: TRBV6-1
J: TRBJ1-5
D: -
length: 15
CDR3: CASSEAPGRNQPQHF
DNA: TGTGCCAGCAGTGAAGCGCCAGGGAGGAATCAGCCCCAGCATTTT

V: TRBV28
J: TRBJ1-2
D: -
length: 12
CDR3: CASSLLDSGYTF
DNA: TGTGCCAGCAGTTTGCTCGACAGTGGCTACACCTTC

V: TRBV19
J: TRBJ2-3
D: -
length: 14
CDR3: CASIDGGKLDTQYF
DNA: TGTGCCAGTATAGACGGGGGAAAGCTAGATACGCAGTATTTT

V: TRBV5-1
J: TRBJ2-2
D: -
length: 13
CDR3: CASSLVLSGELFF
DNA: TGCGCCAGCAGCTTGGTCCTTTCCGGGGAGCTGTTTTTT

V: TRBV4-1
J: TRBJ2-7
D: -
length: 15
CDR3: CASSQVVGSSYEQYF
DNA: TGCGCCAGCAGCCAAGTCGTGGGCAGCTCCTACGAGCAGTACTTC

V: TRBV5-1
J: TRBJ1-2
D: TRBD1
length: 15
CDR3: CASSAGQGRNYGYTF
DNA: TGCGCCAGCAGCGCTGGACAGGGGCGAAACTATGGCTACACCTTC